One sample yielded the 19 T cell receptor beta chains listed below, sequenced in a study of cytomegalovirus exposure and HLA in healthy donors. It was with 60 Vbeta and 13 Jbeta primers that the PCR ran. Here immunoSEQ multiplex PCR was the method, and the copy in TCRdb shows in-frame clones only, minus some. The sample holds some 160,000 clones, roughly 80% seen once. Sequencing used PBMCs. The receptors come from a man aged 50 to 60 in good health and CMV-seropositive.

The chain recombines TRBV5-1 with TRBJ2-5; 10 bases agree with TRBD2. The V gene end was trimmed by 4 bases and the J gene end by 1 base; junction bases not matched to a gene: 7. The CDR3 is 16 amino acids. Germline assignment: CDR1 SGHRS and CDR2 YFSETQ. The CDR3 DNA reads TGCGCCAGCAGCCCTATTAGCGGGGGGATCCAAGAGACCCAGTACTTC. Translated, it gives CASSPISGGIQETQYF.

In nucleotides, the CDR3 is TGTGCCAGCAGCGTAACAGGGGTTGTAAACACTGAAGCTTTCTTT. Translation: CASSVTGVVNTEAFF. This chain uses TRBV7-8 with TRBJ1-1; 7 bases align to TRBD1. Germline trimming cut 5 bases from V and 2 bases from J; bases unmatched to any gene: 8. CDR3 length equals 15 residues. Germline CDR1 SGHVS, CDR2 FQNEAQ.

In this sample, this clone turned up once. V gene TRBV4-1 combines with J gene TRBJ2-1; the match to TRBD1 covers 7 bases. The V gene's germline CDR1 is MGHRA and CDR2 YSYEKL. Trimming cost V 1 base and J 3 bases; bases outside gene matches: 3. The CDR3 runs to 15 residues. The CDR3 region is CASSQVGQFYNEQFF. In DNA, the CDR3 is TGCGCCAGCAGCCAAGTGGGACAGTTCTACAATGAGCAGTTCTTC.

The chain couples TRBV28 to TRBJ2-5, with TRBD1 matching over 9 bases. V shed 7 bases and J 5 bases; nucleotides not matched to a gene: 5. Per germline, CDR1 MDHEN and CDR2 SYDVKM. CDR3 length equals 13 residues. DNA of the CDR3: TGTGCCAGCACCCTAGGACAGGGGGAGACCCAGTACTTC. Protein sequence: CASTLGQGETQYF. Full variable domain (outside the CDR3, taken from reference TRBV28 and TRBJ2-5): DVKVTQSSRYLVKRTGEKVFLECVQDMDHENMFWYRQDPGLGLRLIYFSYDVKMKEKGDIPEGYSVSREKKERFSLILESASTNQTSMYLCASTLGQGETQYFGPGTRLLVL.

The rearrangement links TRBV7-3 to TRBJ2-1, with a tentative D call TRBD2 (6 bases). The V and J ends lost 2 bases and 8 bases respectively, with 7 bases between them. The length of the CDR3 is 12 residues. From germline, CDR1 is SGHTA and CDR2 FQGTGA. This CDR3 reads CASSLGGDEQFF. CDR3 sequence (DNA): TGTGCCAGCAGCTTAGGAGGGGATGAGCAGTTCTTC.

This rearrangement joins TRBV7-9 to TRBJ1-4; D is ambiguous. The CDR3 length is 14 residues. V was pared by 6 bases and J by 11 bases, with 19 bases between. Germline lookup yields CDR1 SEHNR and CDR2 FQNEAQ (reference sequence). In DNA, the CDR3 is TGTGCCAGCAGGAAAACGGGAGGGCAACTGAAACTGTTTTTT. Translated, it gives CASRKTGGQLKLFF. The whole variable domain, filled in from reference TRBV7-9 and TRBJ1-4, reads DTGVSQNPRHKITKRGQNVTFRCDPISEHNRLYWYRQTLGQGPEFLTYFQNEAQLEKSRLLSDRFSAERPKGSFSTLEIQRTEQGDSAMYLCASRKTGGQLKLFFGSGTQLSVL.

V is TRBV5-4 and J is TRBJ2-5; 9 bases agree with TRBD2. The V gene's germline CDR1 is SGHNT and CDR2 YYREEE (reference sequence). Trimming cost V 4 bases and J 5 bases; bases outside gene matches: 6. CDR3 size: 14 residues. DNA for the CDR3: TGTGCCAGCAGCGCTAGCGGGGTTAGGGAGACCCAGTACTTC. It encodes CASSASGVRETQYF.

V is TRBV15 and J is TRBJ2-4; tentative D call: TRBD2 (6 bases). V gave up 8 bases and J gave up 0 bases, with 14 bases separating them. The CDR3 has 15 residues. Germline loops: CDR1 LNHNV, CDR2 YYDKDF (reference sequence). CDR3 sequence (DNA): TGTGCCACCGAAAGGAGGGGCGAAGCCAAAAACATTCAGTACTTC. This sequence encodes CATERRGEAKNIQYF.

The chain combines TRBV28 with TRBJ1-5, with TRBD1 identical over 8 bases. With V trimmed by 7 bases and J by 6 bases, 8 bases remained unmatched. CDR3 length equals 14 residues. Germline V CDR1 and CDR2: MDHEN, SYDVKM. The CDR3 loop reads CASKTQGGSQPQHF. The CDR3 DNA reads as TGTGCCAGCAAGACACAGGGGGGATCTCAGCCCCAGCATTTT.

This chain links TRBV4-3 with TRBJ2-1; D is perhaps TRBD1 (6 bases). Germline assignment: CDR1 LGHNA and CDR2 YSLEER. The V gene lost 0 bases and the J gene lost 0 bases, with 15 bases spanning the gap. This CDR3 contains 18 residues. CDR3 in DNA: TGCGCCAGCAGCCAAGACCCGGTAGGACAGAGCTCCTACAATGAGCAGTTCTTC. Translation gives CASSQDPVGQSSYNEQFF.

The chain is built from TRBV2 and TRBJ2-2; 8 nucleotides line up with TRBD1. The CDR3 runs to 13 residues. V lost 6 bases and J lost 7; bases outside the gene matches: 4. The germline CDR1 and CDR2 sequences are SNHLY and FYNNEI. CDR3 bases: TGTGCCAGCAGCGATGGACAGGGCGGGGAGCTGTTTTTT. Translation: CASSDGQGGELFF. Full variable domain (missing parts from reference TRBV2 and TRBJ2-2): EPEVTQTPSHQVTQMGQEVILRCVPISNHLYFYWYRQILGQKVEFLVSFYNNEISEKSEIFDDQFSVERPDGSNFTLKIRSTKLEDSAMYFCASSDGQGGELFFGEGSRLTVL.

This chain connects TRBV30 to TRBJ1-2, with a possible D match to TRBD1 (5 bases). CDR1 is GTSNPN and CDR2 is SVGIG in the germline V gene (reference sequence). The CDR3 is 16 residues long. V was pared by 2 bases and J by 2 bases, with 18 bases between. CDR3 sequence (DNA): TGTGCCTGGAGTCCCCCCCCACAGGAGTGGAACTATGGCTACACCTTC. Protein sequence: CAWSPPPQEWNYGYTF.

This rearrangement joins TRBV4-1 to TRBJ2-4, with 7 bases matching TRBD1. The CDR3 consists of 17 residues. The germline gives CDR1 MGHRA, CDR2 YSYEKL. V was clipped by 4 bases and J by 1 base; unmatched bases: 10. The CDR3 is CASSPWDRGLAKNIQYF. The CDR3 DNA follows: TGCGCCAGCAGCCCCTGGGACAGAGGTTTGGCCAAAAACATTCAGTACTTC.

The chain joins TRBV4-1 to TRBJ2-7, with no clear D. V lost 0 bases, J lost 0 bases, and 6 bases lay in between. CDR1 MGHRA and CDR2 YSYEKL come from the germline V gene. This CDR3 is built from 14 residues. CDR3 sequence reads: CASSQDHSSYEQYF. The CDR3 DNA sequence: TGCGCCAGCAGCCAAGATCACAGCTCCTACGAGCAGTACTTC.

This clone came up a few times. CDR3 loop: CASSRAEETQYF. CDR3 nucleotides: TGCGCCAGCAGCCGGGCAGAAGAGACCCAGTACTTC. V and J are TRBV4-3 and TRBJ2-5, with unresolved D. V shed 4 bases and J shed 3 bases, with 6 bases lying between them. The CDR3 length is 12 residues. The germline CDR1 and CDR2 sequences are LGHNA and YSLEER.

This chain uses TRBV10-2 with TRBJ2-3, with a possible D match to TRBD1 (7 bases). The germline V gene has CDR1 WSHSY and CDR2 SAAADI. The CDR3 extends over 19 amino acids. V lost 6 bases to trimming and J lost 0 bases, with 25 bases between them. CDR3 in amino acids: CASRATLGGQHSSTDTQYF. In DNA, the CDR3 is TGCGCCAGCAGAGCCACGCTGGGGGGACAGCATTCTAGCACAGATACGCAGTATTTT.

This clone came up a few times. The chain has TRBV7-9 and TRBJ2-7, with 7 bases identical to TRBD1. Germline assignment: CDR1 SEHNR and CDR2 FQNEAQ (reference sequence). This CDR3 is 14 amino acids long. The V and J ends lost 5 bases and 0 bases, in that order; junction bases with no gene match: 4. The CDR3 DNA is TGTGCCAGCAGCCTCGGGGACAGCTCCTACGAGCAGTACTTC. Its protein is CASSLGDSSYEQYF.

The V gene is TRBV28, the J gene TRBJ1-1; D not resolved. V dropped 5 bases and J dropped 5 bases, with 12 bases sitting between them. In germline, CDR1 is MDHEN, CDR2 SYDVKM. CDR3 size: 13 residues. In nucleotides, the CDR3 is TGTGCCAGCAGTCCCTCGGTGAGGACTGAAGCTTTCTTT. Protein sequence: CASSPSVRTEAFF. The variable domain in full, completed from reference TRBV28 and TRBJ1-1, reads DVKVTQSSRYLVKRTGEKVFLECVQDMDHENMFWYRQDPGLGLRLIYFSYDVKMKEKGDIPEGYSVSREKKERFSLILESASTNQTSMYLCASSPSVRTEAFFGQGTRLTVV.

The rearrangement links TRBV28 to TRBJ1-2; weak D call: TRBD1 (5 bases). CDR1 is MDHEN, CDR2 SYDVKM, per germline. The CDR3 has 13 residues. Trimming removed 5 bases from V and 4 bases from J, with 11 bases in between. CDR3 sequence reads: CASSIDSPYGYTF. The CDR3 nucleotides are TGTGCCAGCAGTATTGACAGCCCCTATGGCTACACCTTC.